The 19 T cell receptor beta chains presented below share a single source sample, sequenced in a study of glioma-infiltrating T cells. The iRepertoire nested amplicon-rescue multiplex PCR amplified TCR alpha and beta CDR3s from RNA. TCRdb reanalysed the multiplex PCR reads using MiXCR and keeps one entry per CDR3 protein. Found here are 100,000 to 150,000 distinct CDR3 sequences, more than 20% of them singletons; the top ten hold about a quarter. The specimen was glioma tissue, nonneoplastic brain tissue, or PBMCs (not recorded which). The receptors shown here come from a human donor with low-grade glioma or glioblastoma, undergoing nonglioma brain surgery, or in good health (not recorded which).

V is TRBV19 and J is TRBJ2-1; 11 bases line up with TRBD2. This CDR3 comprises 13 residues. CDR1 is LNHDA, CDR2 SQIVND, per germline (reference sequence). With 5 bases clipped from V and 12 bases from J, the junction kept 6 bases outside the gene matches. The CDR3, as DNA: TGTGCCAGTAGTCTCCCTAGCGGGGGGATGCAGTTCTTC. Amino acid sequence: CASSLPSGGMQFF.

The chain uses TRBV5-1 and TRBJ2-1; D not certain. V was clipped by 5 bases and J by 7 bases, with 19 bases between them. The CDR3 totals 15 residues. Germline V lookup: CDR1 SGHRS, CDR2 YFSETQ. CDR3 DNA sequence: TGCGCCAGCAGACACCCTCCCTACGGTGGTAATGAGCAGTTCTTC. Translating it yields CASRHPPYGGNEQFF.

V is TRBV24-1 and J is TRBJ2-1, with a weak D call TRBD1 (6 bases). V was trimmed by 9 bases and J by 2 bases, leaving 19 bases between them. This CDR3 has 16 residues. CDR1 is KGHDR, CDR2 SFDVKD, per germline. The DNA of the CDR3 is TGTGCCACCGATAAAATTACCGACAGGACCTACAATGAGCAGTTCTTC. This codes for CATDKITDRTYNEQFF.

This clonotype was observed a few times. CDR3 nucleotides: TGCAGTGCTGCAAACAGGGGGGGCACCGGGGAGCTGTTTTTT. Protein: CSAANRGGTGELFF. V and J are TRBV20-1 and TRBJ2-2; a possible D gene is TRBD1 (8 bases). CDR1 and CDR2 from the germline V gene are DFQATT and SNEGSKA (reference sequence). V was cut by 5 bases and J by 4 bases, with 14 bases left in between. The CDR3 extends over 14 amino acids.

There are many counts of this clonotype. The chain uses TRBV20-1 and TRBJ2-7; tentative D call: TRBD1 (6 bases). In germline, CDR1 is DFQATT, CDR2 SNEGSKA (reference sequence). The CDR3 spans 14 residues. V was pared by 4 bases and J by 3 bases, with 16 bases between. The CDR3 here is CSATPGDRSYEQYV. CDR3 sequence (DNA): TGCAGTGCTACCCCCGGCGACAGGAGCTACGAGCAGTACGTC.

The gene calls are TRBV3-1 and TRBJ1-2, with D perhaps TRBD1 (5 bases). Germline values: CDR1 LGHDT, CDR2 YNNKEL (reference sequence). V lost 2 bases and J 9 bases, leaving 13 bases between the germline ends. The CDR3 is 13 residues long. The CDR3 is CASSQSNRFRYTF. In DNA, the CDR3 is TGTGCCAGCAGCCAATCCAACAGGTTCCGCTACACCTTC.

This clonotype was detected many times. The genes are TRBV7-8 and TRBJ2-3, with D hard to call. V lost 11 bases, J lost 2 bases, and 14 bases lay in between. The length of the CDR3 is 13 residues. CDR1 and CDR2 from the germline V gene are SGHVS and FQNEAQ. CDR3 sequence: CAAGGLPTDTQYF. The CDR3 coding sequence is TGTGCCGCCGGCGGCTTACCCACAGATACGCAGTATTTT. Together with reference TRBV7-8 and TRBJ2-3, the CDR3 gives the full variable domain: GAGVSQSPRYKVAKRGQDVALRCDPISGHVSLFWYQQALGQGPEFLTYFQNEAQLDKSGLPSDRFFAERPEGSVSTLKIQRTQQEDSAVYLCAAGGLPTDTQYFGPGTRLTVL.

Worth noting for this clonotype: A much larger clone sits a single nucleotide away, making a read error possible. The CDR3, as DNA: TGTGCCAGCAGTTCAGGGCTAGCGGGGGGCAATGAGCAGTACTTC. Translating it yields CASSSGLAGGNEQYF. The V call is TRBV27, the J call TRBJ2-5; TRBD2 matches 11 bases. Germline V gives CDR1 MNHEY, CDR2 SMNVEV (reference sequence). This CDR3 contains 15 residues. Germline trimming cut 4 bases from V and 11 bases from J; bases unmatched to any gene: 12.

The chain combines TRBV24-1 with TRBJ2-3, with 9 nucleotides matching TRBD1. Trimming removed 7 bases from V and 5 bases from J; junction bases left unmatched: 12. The germline V gene encodes CDR1 KGHDR and CDR2 SFDVKD. This CDR3 region has 16 residues. CDR3 in amino acids: CATRNSGTGTRDTQYF. CDR3 DNA: TGTGCCACCAGAAACTCCGGGACAGGGACGAGAGATACGCAGTATTTT.

The table lists this clonotype with many counts. The chain links TRBV28 to TRBJ1-2; tentative D call: TRBD1 (5 bases). The V gene lost 5 bases and the J gene lost 2 bases, with 6 bases spanning the gap. The CDR3 runs to 12 residues. The V gene's germline CDR1 is MDHEN and CDR2 SYDVKM. The CDR3 nucleotides read TGTGCCAGCAGTAGACAGAACTATGGCTACACCTTC. Its protein product is CASSRQNYGYTF.

This clonotype was seen only a few times. The chain combines TRBV3-1 with TRBJ2-5; 8 bases map to TRBD2. CDR1 and CDR2 (germline): LGHDT, YNNKEL (reference sequence). The CDR3 is 13 amino acids. J gave up 3 bases and V 6 bases, and 3 bases lay outside the gene matches. CDR3 coding DNA: TGTGCCAGCAGGGGTAGCGGGGAAGAGACCCAGTACTTC. Translating gives CASRGSGEETQYF.

This clonotype was recorded many times. The chain employs TRBV7-9 and TRBJ2-3; a weak D match, TRBD1 (6 bases). The length of the CDR3 is 15 residues. V lost 5 bases and J 2 bases, leaving 14 bases between the germline ends. From germline, CDR1 is SEHNR and CDR2 FQNEAQ (reference sequence). CDR3 DNA: TGTGCCAGCAGCCCCCCGGACAGATCCACAGATACGCAGTATTTT. As protein: CASSPPDRSTDTQYF.

The genes are TRBV7-6 and TRBJ1-6; 7 nucleotides align to TRBD1. The V and J ends lost 5 bases and 10 bases, in that order; junction bases with no gene match: 8. CDR1 is SGHVS, CDR2 FNYEAQ, per germline. This CDR3 comprises 14 residues. The CDR3 nucleotides read TGTGCCAGCAGCCCTTTAACAGGGGAGTCACCCCTCCACTTT. Protein sequence: CASSPLTGESPLHF.

The chain combines TRBV14 with TRBJ1-1; D gene uncertain. The CDR3 loop spans 14 amino acids. V was clipped by 4 bases and J by 7 bases, with 16 bases between them. CDR1 and CDR2 from the germline V gene are SGHDN and FVKESK. The CDR3 loop reads CASSRLTPDDEAFF. CDR3 in DNA: TGTGCCAGCAGCCGACTGACACCGGACGATGAAGCTTTCTTT.

The J gene is TRBJ1-6, the V gene TRBV6-4, with D tentatively TRBD1 (6 bases). Germline V gives CDR1 MRHNA, CDR2 SNTAGT. With 7 bases removed from V and 5 bases from J, the gap between germline ends came to 18 bases. CDR3 size: 16 residues. The CDR3 bases are TGTGCCAGCACCACACCGGACAGAATCCATAATTCACCCCTCCACTTT. Translating gives CASTTPDRIHNSPLHF.

This clonotype came up many times. V usage is TRBV27 and J usage is TRBJ1-5; 7 positions agree with TRBD1. Germline V lookup: CDR1 MNHEY, CDR2 SMNVEV (reference sequence). The junction had 5 bases not matched to a gene; V was cut back by 2 bases and J by 4 bases. This CDR3 spans 15 amino acids. CDR3 DNA: TGTGCCAGCAGTTTACGACCAGGGGGGAATCAGCCCCAGCATTTT. Translating it yields CASSLRPGGNQPQHF.

This clonotype was seen more than once but under ten times. This chain connects TRBV11-2 to TRBJ2-3; possible D gene TRBD2, 6 bases. Trimming pared 2 bases from V and 5 bases from J, leaving 17 bases between. Germline V gives CDR1 SGHAT, CDR2 FQNNGV. The length of the CDR3 is 16 residues. The DNA for the CDR3 is TGTGCCAGCAGCTTATTAGGGGTCTCGGAGGGAGATACGCAGTATTTT. It encodes CASSLLGVSEGDTQYF.

Turning to this clonotype: This could be a read error, since a much larger clone is one nucleotide away. This chain uses TRBV6-1 with TRBJ1-1, with D uncertain. Germline values: CDR1 MNHNS, CDR2 SASEGT. The CDR3 spans 15 residues. CDR3 loop: CASSASGLTNTGAFF. CDR3 DNA sequence: TGTGCCAGCAGTGCCAGCGGGCTAACAAACACTGGAGCTTTCTTT.

This clonotype was recorded a few times. This chain connects TRBV19 to TRBJ1-6; 8 bases align to TRBD1. Germline values: CDR1 LNHDA, CDR2 SQIVND (reference sequence). This CDR3 contains 15 residues. The V gene end was trimmed by 6 bases and the J gene end by 10 bases; junction bases not matched to a gene: 11. The CDR3 is CASSRGQGMQSPLHF. The CDR3, as DNA: TGTGCCAGTAGCCGAGGACAGGGAATGCAATCACCCCTCCACTTT.